These 28 T cell receptor beta chains share one sample of origin, sequenced in a study of cytomegalovirus exposure and HLA in healthy donors. Amplification used 60 Vbeta primers and 13 Jbeta primers. Assay used: immunoSEQ multiplex PCR; TCRdb lists only in-frame clones, some missing. The repertoire includes tens of thousands of clones, 82% of them detected once, and approximately 3% sits in the top ten. The source material was PBMCs. Every receptor here comes from a woman aged 18-35 years in good health and CMV-seronegative.

V usage is TRBV9 and J usage is TRBJ2-1; 7 positions agree with TRBD2. Germline V gives CDR1 SGDLS, CDR2 YYNGEE. Germline trimming cut 4 bases from V and 8 bases from J; bases unmatched to any gene: 12. The CDR3 extends over 15 amino acids. CDR3: CASSYGTTALDEQFF. CDR3 in DNA: TGTGCCAGCAGCTACGGGACTACCGCCTTGGATGAGCAGTTCTTC.

CDR3 amino acids: CASKIRGYNEQFF. The CDR3 nucleotides read TGTGCCAGTAAAATTCGCGGATACAATGAGCAGTTCTTC. The rearrangement uses TRBV19 and TRBJ2-1; no firm D call. Trimming stripped 7 bases from V and 4 bases from J, with 11 bases between. From germline, CDR1 is LNHDA and CDR2 SQIVND (reference sequence). The CDR3 covers 13 residues.

This sequence joins TRBV5-1 and TRBJ2-3, with 8 positions matching TRBD1. Losses at the gene ends were 0 bases for V and 6 bases for J; bases not matched to a gene: 6. The CDR3 is 15 residues long. Germline CDR1 reads SGHRS; CDR2 reads YFSETQ. CDR3 in amino acids: CASSLDRGSGDTQYF. CDR3 sequence (DNA): TGCGCCAGCAGCTTGGACAGGGGGTCCGGGGATACGCAGTATTTT. Supplemented by reference TRBV5-1 and TRBJ2-3, the full variable domain reads KAGVTQTPRYLIKTRGQQVTLSCSPISGHRSVSWYQQTPGQGLQFLFEYFSETQRNKGNFPGRFSGRQFSNSRSEMNVSTLELGDSALYLCASSLDRGSGDTQYFGPGTRLTVL.

The V call is TRBV27, the J call TRBJ1-1; 7 nucleotides match TRBD1. This CDR3 contains 15 residues. Germline V CDR1 and CDR2: MNHEY, SMNVEV (reference sequence). V gave up 6 bases and J gave up 0 bases; unmatched junction bases: 7. CDR3: CASRTTTGMNTEAFF. DNA for the CDR3: TGTGCCAGCAGAACAACGACAGGGATGAACACTGAAGCTTTCTTT.

Only a few counts were recorded for this clone. The chain employs TRBV2 and TRBJ2-7, with D possibly TRBD1 on 5 matching bases. CDR1 is SNHLY, CDR2 FYNNEI, per germline. V was shortened by 6 bases and J by 2 bases, with 8 bases between the two germline ends. The CDR3 is made up of 12 amino acids. CDR3 amino acids: CASSGQTYEQYF. CDR3 bases: TGTGCCAGCAGCGGACAAACCTACGAGCAGTACTTC.

CDR3 region: CSAQELLPSYNEQFF. The CDR3 DNA is TGCAGCGCCCAAGAACTGCTCCCCTCCTACAATGAGCAGTTCTTC. The chain uses TRBV29-1 and TRBJ2-1; D uncertain. With 7 bases removed from V and 0 bases from J, the gap between germline ends came to 16 bases. The CDR3 totals 15 residues. Germline V lookup: CDR1 SQVTM, CDR2 ANQGSEA.

The rearrangement links TRBV11-2 to TRBJ2-1; 7 nucleotides line up with TRBD2. Germline V gives CDR1 SGHAT, CDR2 FQNNGV. V shed 3 bases and J 7 bases; nucleotides not matched to a gene: 9. The CDR3 runs to 15 residues. The CDR3 nucleotides read TGTGCCAGCAGCTTGGCGGGAGATCTAGAAAATGAGCAGTTCTTC. This sequence encodes CASSLAGDLENEQFF.

The gene calls are TRBV30 and TRBJ2-7; D is perhaps TRBD2 (6 bases). Trimming left V 4 bases short and J 1 base short, with 11 bases between. The V gene's germline CDR1 is GTSNPN and CDR2 SVGIG (reference sequence). This CDR3 contains 13 residues. The CDR3 region is CAWTRGLSYEQYF. DNA for the CDR3: TGTGCCTGGACCCGGGGACTTTCCTACGAGCAGTACTTC.

The rearrangement links TRBV6-1 to TRBJ1-2; D remains ambiguous. This CDR3 is built from 13 residues. Trimming stripped 4 bases from V and 2 bases from J, with 8 bases between. The germline gives CDR1 MNHNS, CDR2 SASEGT. CDR3 coding DNA: TGTGCCAGCAGTGTTCAGGTGAACTATGGCTACACCTTC. Encoded protein: CASSVQVNYGYTF.

The CDR3 DNA is TGTGCCAGCAGTGGTCTAGCGGGACACACCGGGGAGCTGTTTTTT. It is translated as CASSGLAGHTGELFF. The gene calls are TRBV6-4 and TRBJ2-2; 9 nucleotides match TRBD2. V lost 4 bases to trimming and J lost 3 bases; unmatched junction nucleotides: 3. CDR1 and CDR2 (germline): MRHNA, SNTAGT. The CDR3 has 15 residues.

The V gene is TRBV5-1, the J gene TRBJ1-1; D call uncertain. V lost 2 bases and J lost 1, with 12 bases in between. This CDR3 spans 15 amino acids. Germline V CDR1 and CDR2: SGHRS, YFSETQ. CDR3 sequence reads: CASSFEGGRNTEAFF. Here the CDR3 DNA reads TGCGCCAGCAGCTTCGAGGGTGGGAGGAACACTGAAGCTTTCTTT.

This clone turned up a few times. The genes are TRBV5-4 and TRBJ1-4, with TRBD1 as a possible D gene (5 bases). Trimming shortened V by 0 bases and J by 3 bases, and 6 bases separated the two germline ends. Per germline, CDR1 SGHNT and CDR2 YYREEE (reference sequence). The CDR3 covers 14 residues. CDR3 sequence: CASSLAGANEKLFF. The CDR3 nucleotides read TGTGCCAGCAGCTTGGCGGGGGCTAATGAAAAACTGTTTTTT.

The chain carries TRBV10-2 and TRBJ1-5; perhaps TRBD1 as D (6 bases). Germline CDR1 is WSHSY and CDR2 is SAAADI. This CDR3 comprises 14 residues. V lost 3 bases, J lost 4 bases, and 10 bases lay in between. The CDR3 DNA is TGCGCCAGCAGTGACCAGGGGTCAAATCAGCCCCAGCATTTT. Translated, it gives CASSDQGSNQPQHF.

V gene TRBV28 combines with J gene TRBJ1-4; D is perhaps TRBD1 (6 bases). Trimming cost V 6 bases and J 10 bases, with 12 bases left between them. Germline CDR1 MDHEN, CDR2 SYDVKM. This CDR3 region has 12 residues. The CDR3 is CASRRTEGKLFF. The CDR3 DNA sequence: TGTGCCAGCAGACGGACAGAGGGAAAACTGTTTTTT.

The chain couples TRBV11-1 to TRBJ2-3; 7 bases are shared with TRBD2. CDR3 length equals 15 residues. The germline V gene encodes CDR1 SGHAT and CDR2 FQDESV (reference sequence). V shed 3 bases and J 0 bases; nucleotides not matched to a gene: 3. CDR3 sequence reads: CASSLAGESTDTQYF. The CDR3 nucleotides are TGTGCCAGCAGCTTGGCGGGAGAGAGCACAGATACGCAGTATTTT. Looking up the rest from reference TRBV11-1 and TRBJ2-3 gives the full variable domain: EAEVAQSPRYKITEKSQAVAFWCDPISGHATLYWYRQILGQGPELLVQFQDESVVDDSQLPKDRFSAERLKGVDSTLKIQPAELGDSAMYLCASSLAGESTDTQYFGPGTRLTVL.

V is TRBV6-1 and J is TRBJ2-3; 9 nucleotides agree with TRBD2. CDR1 is MNHNS and CDR2 is SASEGT in the germline V gene. With V trimmed by 1 base and J by 4 bases, 6 bases remained unmatched. This CDR3 spans 16 amino acids. The CDR3 DNA reads as TGTGCCAGCAGTGAAGAGGCGGGAGGGCGAGCAGATACGCAGTATTTT. It encodes CASSEEAGGRADTQYF.

The rearrangement joins TRBV19 to TRBJ2-7; D may be TRBD1 (5 bases). Germline V gene data show CDR1 as LNHDA and CDR2 as SQIVND (reference sequence). The V and J ends lost 4 bases and 5 bases respectively, with 9 bases between them. The CDR3 has 12 residues. CDR3 loop: CASSTGHHEQYF. The CDR3, as DNA: TGTGCCAGTAGTACCGGACACCACGAGCAGTACTTC.

The chain couples TRBV19 to TRBJ2-1; 15 bases line up with TRBD2. The V gene end was trimmed by 5 bases and the J gene end by 10 bases; junction bases not matched to a gene: 3. This CDR3 is built from 14 residues. Germline assignment: CDR1 LNHDA and CDR2 SQIVND (reference sequence). The CDR3 sequence is CASSQGLAGGEQFF. CDR3 bases: TGTGCCAGTAGTCAGGGACTAGCGGGAGGCGAGCAGTTCTTC.

The chain uses TRBV7-6 and TRBJ2-5; no reliable D call. The CDR3 sequence is 13 residues long. From germline, CDR1 is SGHVS and CDR2 FNYEAQ. V lost 6 bases and J lost 5, with 13 bases in between. This CDR3 is CASRRMERETQYF. CDR3 coding DNA: TGTGCCAGCAGAAGAATGGAGAGGGAGACCCAGTACTTC.

The rearrangement uses TRBV27 and TRBJ1-1, with D possibly matching TRBD1 (5 bases). Germline V gene data show CDR1 as MNHEY and CDR2 as SMNVEV (reference sequence). V shed 7 bases and J shed 4 bases, with 16 bases lying between them. The CDR3 length is 14 residues. The CDR3 DNA sequence: TGTGCCAGCACCCCAAGGGGCGGGGGCACTGAAGCTTTCTTT. It encodes CASTPRGGGTEAFF.

This rearrangement joins TRBV28 to TRBJ1-1; TRBD1 agrees at 9 bases. From germline, CDR1 is MDHEN and CDR2 SYDVKM. The ends lost 2 bases at V and 10 bases at J; junction bases unmatched: 14. The CDR3 length is 16 residues. The CDR3 loop reads CASSLPSTGGVRRAFF. The DNA of the CDR3 is TGTGCCAGCAGTTTACCATCCACAGGGGGCGTTAGGAGAGCTTTCTTT.

This chain connects TRBV7-2 to TRBJ2-2, with TRBD1 matching 7 bases. The germline V gene has CDR1 SGHTA and CDR2 FQGNSA. Losses at the gene ends were 1 base for V and 0 bases for J; bases not matched to a gene: 2. The CDR3 consists of 16 residues. The CDR3 region has the DNA TGTGCCAGCAGCTTAGATACAGGGGCGAACACCGGGGAGCTGTTTTTT. Translated: CASSLDTGANTGELFF.

The rearrangement joins TRBV7-9 to TRBJ2-5; weak D call: TRBD2 (6 bases). The germline V gene has CDR1 SEHNR and CDR2 FQNEAQ (reference sequence). V was trimmed by 5 bases and J by 3 bases, leaving 13 bases between them. The CDR3 contains 14 residues. The CDR3 bases are TGTGCCAGCAGCCCCCCTCGGACTAAAGAGACCCAGTACTTC. Amino acid sequence: CASSPPRTKETQYF.

The chain uses TRBV14 and TRBJ2-1; D gene unclear. This CDR3 is 14 amino acids long. V lost 3 bases to trimming and J lost 5 bases, with 11 bases between them. Germline-derived CDR1 and CDR2 are SGHDN and FVKESK. This chain's CDR3 is CASSQVRLDNEQFF. As DNA, the CDR3 is TGTGCCAGCAGCCAGGTCAGACTTGACAATGAGCAGTTCTTC.

This clone has a single count. CDR3 region: CASSGLAGGWGTGELFF. As DNA, the CDR3 is TGTGCCAGCAGTGGACTAGCGGGGGGGTGGGGCACCGGGGAGCTGTTTTTT. V gene TRBV6-1 combines with J gene TRBJ2-2, with 14 bases that match TRBD2. Germline lookup yields CDR1 MNHNS and CDR2 SASEGT. This CDR3 has 17 residues. The V segment lost 4 bases and the J segment 4 bases; nucleotides outside the gene matches: 5.

The CDR3 sequence: CASSRPGQGAYEQYF. DNA of the CDR3: TGTGCCAGCAGCCGGCCGGGACAGGGGGCCTACGAGCAGTACTTC. V gene TRBV28 combines with J gene TRBJ2-7; 11 bases fit TRBD1. The CDR3 is 15 amino acids. V shed 6 bases, J shed 2 bases, and the junction held 6 bases outside the gene matches. Looked up from germline, CDR1 is MDHEN and CDR2 is SYDVKM.

This clone occurred once. This chain joins TRBV5-5 and TRBJ1-5; D uncertain. Germline CDR1 and CDR2: SGHKS and YYEKEE (reference sequence). Trimming removed 0 bases at V and 0 bases at J, with 10 bases between. The CDR3 length is 16 residues. CDR3 nucleotide sequence: TGTGCCAGCAGCTTGGGGCAGGCCAATAGCAATCAGCCCCAGCATTTT. Its protein product is CASSLGQANSNQPQHF.

The chain links TRBV7-3 to TRBJ2-7, with D maybe TRBD1 (6 bases). This CDR3 has 13 residues. Trimming pared 6 bases from V and 2 bases from J, leaving 11 bases between. Germline lookup yields CDR1 SGHTA and CDR2 FQGTGA. Here the CDR3 reads CASSYRETYEQYF. The CDR3, as DNA: TGTGCCAGCAGTTACAGGGAAACCTACGAGCAGTACTTC.